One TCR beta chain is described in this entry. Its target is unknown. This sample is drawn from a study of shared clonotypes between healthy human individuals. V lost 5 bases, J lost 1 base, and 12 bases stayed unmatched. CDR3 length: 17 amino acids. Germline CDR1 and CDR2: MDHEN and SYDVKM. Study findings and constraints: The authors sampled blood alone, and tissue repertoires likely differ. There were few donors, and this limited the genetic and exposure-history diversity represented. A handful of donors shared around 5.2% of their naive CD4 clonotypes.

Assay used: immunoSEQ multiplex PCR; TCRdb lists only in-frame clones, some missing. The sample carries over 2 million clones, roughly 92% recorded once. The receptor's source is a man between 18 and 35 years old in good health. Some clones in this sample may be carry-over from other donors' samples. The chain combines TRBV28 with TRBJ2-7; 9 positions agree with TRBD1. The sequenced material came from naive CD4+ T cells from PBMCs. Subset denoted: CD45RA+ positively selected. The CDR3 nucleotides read TGTGCCAGCAGTACAAAACCGGGGACAGGGTTTTCCTACGAGCAGTACTTC. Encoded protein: CASSTKPGTGFSYEQYF. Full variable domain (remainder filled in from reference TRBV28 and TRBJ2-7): DVKVTQSSRYLVKRTGEKVFLECVQDMDHENMFWYRQDPGLGLRLIYFSYDVKMKEKGDIPEGYSVSREKKERFSLILESASTNQTSMYLCASSTKPGTGFSYEQYFGPGTRLTVT.